The next 7 T cell receptor beta chains were all read from a single sample in a study of shared clonotypes between healthy human individuals (dated by TCRdb to 2019 to 2021). Receptor amplification or capture employed the immunoSEQ multiplex PCR assay. TCRdb mirrors the immuneACCESS table, restricted to in-frame sequences. Some clones are absent from its copies; in checked studies, under half trace to an unresolved V gene, and the reason for the others is unknown. The sample table lists some 1.4 million clones, roughly 96% of them with a count of one. The top ten constitute roughly 1.2% of the sample. The sample comprised naive CD4+ T cells sorted from blood. The sample's cell subset or site label is to be understood as: CD45RA+ positively selected. The receptors shown here come from a man aged 25 to 40 in good health.

The chain is built from TRBV14 and TRBJ2-1; 9 bases are a match to TRBD2. The germline gives CDR1 SGHDN, CDR2 FVKESK. J lost 4 bases, V lost 5 bases, and 12 bases had no gene match. This CDR3 region has 17 residues. CDR3 nucleotides: TGTGCCAGCAGCTATATAGCGGGAGAACACCTATACAATGAGCAGTTCTTC. This codes for CASSYIAGEHLYNEQFF.

In nucleotides, the CDR3 is TGTGCCAGCAGTCAGCAGGGAGCCTACGAGCAGTACTTC. Encoded protein: CASSQQGAYEQYF. The V and J genes are TRBV25-1 and TRBJ2-7, with D possibly being TRBD1 or TRBD2 (5 bases each). The CDR3 is 13 amino acids. Trimming took 5 bases from V and 2 from J, leaving 10 bases between them. The germline V gene has CDR1 MGHDK and CDR2 SYGVNS.

The V gene is TRBV25-1, the J gene TRBJ2-3; 7 nucleotides align to TRBD2. The germline V gene has CDR1 MGHDK and CDR2 SYGVNS. Trimming took 6 bases from V and 4 from J; bases not matched to a gene: 10. This CDR3 has 15 residues. This chain's CDR3 is CASRLGGSMADTQYF. The CDR3 nucleotides are TGTGCCAGCAGGCTAGGCGGGAGTATGGCAGATACGCAGTATTTT.

The rearrangement joins TRBV19 to TRBJ1-3; the D is unclear. V was clipped by 3 bases and J by 0 bases, with 15 bases between them. CDR3 length: 17 residues. Germline CDR1 reads LNHDA; CDR2 reads SQIVND (reference sequence). CDR3 DNA: TGTGCCAGTAGTATTCCGACGACGGCCAACTCTGGAAACACCATATATTTT. It specifies CASSIPTTANSGNTIYF.

A single count supports this clone. The chain links TRBV19 to TRBJ2-6, with 7 positions matching TRBD2. V shed 7 bases and J 0 bases; nucleotides not matched to a gene: 6. CDR3 length equals 16 residues. Per germline, CDR1 LNHDA and CDR2 SQIVND (reference sequence). The CDR3 nucleotides read TGTGCCAGTACCAGCGGGACTTTCTCTGGGGCCAACGTCCTGACTTTC. Protein sequence: CASTSGTFSGANVLTF.

The V and J genes are TRBV5-4 and TRBJ2-1; 8 nucleotides agree with TRBD2. CDR1 and CDR2 (germline): SGHNT, YYREEE (reference sequence). This CDR3 spans 15 amino acids. The V segment lost 0 bases and the J segment 8 bases; nucleotides outside the gene matches: 7. In DNA, the CDR3 is TGTGCCAGCAGCTTGGATATTAGCGGGATACATGAGCAGTTCTTC. Its protein is CASSLDISGIHEQFF.

V is TRBV11-2 and J is TRBJ2-2; possibly TRBD1 for D (5 bases). The V and J ends lost 5 bases and 6 bases respectively, with 10 bases between them. This CDR3 spans 13 amino acids. From germline, CDR1 is SGHAT and CDR2 FQNNGV. Here the CDR3 DNA reads TGTGCCAGCAGCCCCCTGACAGCCGGGGAGCTGTTTTTT. Its protein is CASSPLTAGELFF.